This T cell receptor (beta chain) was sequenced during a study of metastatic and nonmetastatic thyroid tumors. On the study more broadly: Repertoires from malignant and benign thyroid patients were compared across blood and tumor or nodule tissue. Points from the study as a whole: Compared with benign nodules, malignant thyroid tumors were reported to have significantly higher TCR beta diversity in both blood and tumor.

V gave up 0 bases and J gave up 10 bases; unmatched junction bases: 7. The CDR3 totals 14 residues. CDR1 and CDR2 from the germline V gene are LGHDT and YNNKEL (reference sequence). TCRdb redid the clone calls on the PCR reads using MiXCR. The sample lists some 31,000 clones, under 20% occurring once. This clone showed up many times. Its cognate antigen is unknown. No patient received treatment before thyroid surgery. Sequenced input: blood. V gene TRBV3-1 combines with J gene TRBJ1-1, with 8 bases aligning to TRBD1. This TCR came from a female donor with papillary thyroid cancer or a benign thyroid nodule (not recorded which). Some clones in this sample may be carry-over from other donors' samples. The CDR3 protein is CASSQDQGARGAFF. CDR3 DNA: TGTGCCAGCAGCCAAGATCAGGGGGCGCGGGGAGCTTTCTTT.